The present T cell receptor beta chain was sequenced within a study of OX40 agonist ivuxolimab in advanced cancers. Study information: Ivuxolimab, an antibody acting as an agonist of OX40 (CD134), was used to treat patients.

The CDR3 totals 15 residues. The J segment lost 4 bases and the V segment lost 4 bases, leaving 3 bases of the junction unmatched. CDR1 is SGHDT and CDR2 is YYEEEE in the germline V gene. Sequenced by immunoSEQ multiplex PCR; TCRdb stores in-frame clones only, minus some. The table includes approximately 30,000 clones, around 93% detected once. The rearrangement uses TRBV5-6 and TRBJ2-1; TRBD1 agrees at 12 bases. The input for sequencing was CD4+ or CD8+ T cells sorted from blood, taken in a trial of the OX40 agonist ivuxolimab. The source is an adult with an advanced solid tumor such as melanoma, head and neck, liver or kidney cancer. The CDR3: CASSPGQGAYNEQFF. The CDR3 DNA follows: TGTGCCAGCAGCCCGGGACAGGGGGCGTACAATGAGCAGTTCTTC.